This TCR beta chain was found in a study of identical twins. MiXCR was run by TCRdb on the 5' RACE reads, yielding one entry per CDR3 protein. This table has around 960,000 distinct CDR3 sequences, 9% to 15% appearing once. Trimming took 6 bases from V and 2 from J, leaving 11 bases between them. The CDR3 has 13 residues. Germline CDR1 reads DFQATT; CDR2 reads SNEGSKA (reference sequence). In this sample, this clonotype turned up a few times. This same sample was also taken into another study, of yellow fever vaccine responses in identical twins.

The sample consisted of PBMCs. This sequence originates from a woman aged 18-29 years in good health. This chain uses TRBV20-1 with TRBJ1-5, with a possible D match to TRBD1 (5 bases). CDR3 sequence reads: CSASRAGNQPQHF. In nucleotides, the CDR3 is TGCAGTGCATCCAGGGCCGGCAATCAGCCCCAGCATTTT.